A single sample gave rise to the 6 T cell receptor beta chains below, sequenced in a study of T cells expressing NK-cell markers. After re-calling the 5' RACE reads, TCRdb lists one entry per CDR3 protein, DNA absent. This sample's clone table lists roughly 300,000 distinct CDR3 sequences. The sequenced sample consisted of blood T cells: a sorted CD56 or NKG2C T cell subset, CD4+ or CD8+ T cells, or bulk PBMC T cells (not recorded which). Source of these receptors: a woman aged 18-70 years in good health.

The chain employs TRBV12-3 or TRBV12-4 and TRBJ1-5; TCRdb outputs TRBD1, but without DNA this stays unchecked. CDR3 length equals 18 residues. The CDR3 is CASSARDRALYSNQPQHF.

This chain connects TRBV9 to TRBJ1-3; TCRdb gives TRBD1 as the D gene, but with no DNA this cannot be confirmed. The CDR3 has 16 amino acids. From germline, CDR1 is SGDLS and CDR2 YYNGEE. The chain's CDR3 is CASSETPGRSGNTIYF.

The CDR3 sequence: CASRAGTGSNQPQHF. J is TRBJ1-5 and V is TRBV10-2; TCRdb's D call, TRBD1, is unchecked because there is no DNA. CDR3 length: 15 residues. Germline CDR1 reads WSHSY; CDR2 reads SAAADI.

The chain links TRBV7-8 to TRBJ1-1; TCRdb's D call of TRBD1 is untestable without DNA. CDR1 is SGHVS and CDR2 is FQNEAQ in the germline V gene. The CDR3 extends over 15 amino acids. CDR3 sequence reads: CASRDGGEPNTEAFF.

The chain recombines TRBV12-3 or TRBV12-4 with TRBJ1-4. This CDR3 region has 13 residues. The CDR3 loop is CASSLDLGEKLFF.

This chain's CDR3 is CSVEDVKDSSYNEQFF. The V and J genes are TRBV29-1 and TRBJ2-1. The germline V gene encodes CDR1 SQVTM and CDR2 ANQGSEA. The CDR3 is made up of 16 amino acids.